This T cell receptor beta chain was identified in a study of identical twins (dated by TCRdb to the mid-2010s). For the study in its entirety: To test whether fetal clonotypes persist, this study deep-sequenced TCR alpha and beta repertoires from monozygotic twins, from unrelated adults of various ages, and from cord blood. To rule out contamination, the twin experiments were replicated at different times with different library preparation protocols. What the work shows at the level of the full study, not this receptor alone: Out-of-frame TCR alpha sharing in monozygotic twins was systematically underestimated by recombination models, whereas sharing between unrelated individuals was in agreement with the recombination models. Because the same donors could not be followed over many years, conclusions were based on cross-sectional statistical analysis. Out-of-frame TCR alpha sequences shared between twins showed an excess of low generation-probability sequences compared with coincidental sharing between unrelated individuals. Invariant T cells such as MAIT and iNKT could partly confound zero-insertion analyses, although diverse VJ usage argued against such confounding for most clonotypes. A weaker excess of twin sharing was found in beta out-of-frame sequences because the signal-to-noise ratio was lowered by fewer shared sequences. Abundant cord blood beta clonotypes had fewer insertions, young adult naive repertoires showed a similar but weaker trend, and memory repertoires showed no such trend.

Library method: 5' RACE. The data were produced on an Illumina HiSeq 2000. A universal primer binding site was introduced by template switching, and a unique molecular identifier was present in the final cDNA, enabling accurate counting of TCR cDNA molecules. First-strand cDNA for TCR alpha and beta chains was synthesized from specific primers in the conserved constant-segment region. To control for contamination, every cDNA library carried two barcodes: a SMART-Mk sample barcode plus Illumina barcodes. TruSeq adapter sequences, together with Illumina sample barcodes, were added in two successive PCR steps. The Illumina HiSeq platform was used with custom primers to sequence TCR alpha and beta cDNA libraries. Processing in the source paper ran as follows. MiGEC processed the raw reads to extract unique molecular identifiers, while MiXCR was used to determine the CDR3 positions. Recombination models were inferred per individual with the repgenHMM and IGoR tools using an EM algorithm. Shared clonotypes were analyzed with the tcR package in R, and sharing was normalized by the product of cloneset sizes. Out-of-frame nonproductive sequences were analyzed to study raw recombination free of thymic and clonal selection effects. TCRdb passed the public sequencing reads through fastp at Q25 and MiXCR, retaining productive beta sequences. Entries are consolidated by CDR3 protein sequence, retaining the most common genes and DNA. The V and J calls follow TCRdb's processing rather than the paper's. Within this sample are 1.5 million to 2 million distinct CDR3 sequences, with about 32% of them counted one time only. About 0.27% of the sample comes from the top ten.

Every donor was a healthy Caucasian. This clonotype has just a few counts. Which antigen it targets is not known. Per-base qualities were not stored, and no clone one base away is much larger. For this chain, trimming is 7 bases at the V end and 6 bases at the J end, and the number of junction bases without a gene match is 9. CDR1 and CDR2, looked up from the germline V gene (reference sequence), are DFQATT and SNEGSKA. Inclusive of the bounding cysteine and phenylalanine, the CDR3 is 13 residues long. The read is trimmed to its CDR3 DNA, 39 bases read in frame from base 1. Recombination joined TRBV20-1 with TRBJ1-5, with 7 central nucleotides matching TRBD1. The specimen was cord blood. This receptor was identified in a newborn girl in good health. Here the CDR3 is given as CSVRQGVSQPQHF. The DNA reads TGCAGTGTTAGGCAGGGGGTTAGTCAGCCCCAGCATTTT.